This T cell receptor beta chain was retrieved from a study of blood T cell repertoires in COVID-19. Study-wide context: Whether acute or convalescent, the COVID-19 samples came from the United States, Italy and Spain.

The authors' processing: Counts of nucleated cells, estimated from reference gene primer amplification, were obtained. Only in-frame clones appear in the TCRdb table, and some are missing; sequencing was by immunoSEQ multiplex PCR. V, J and clone size reflect that table, while D and trimming were determined from the DNA. Of 250,000 to 350,000 clones in the sample, roughly nine tenths were seen once. CDR1 and CDR2 (germline): SGHRS, YFSETQ. The CDR3 has 13 residues. V lost 1 base to trimming and J lost 4 bases, with 8 bases between them. This rearrangement joins TRBV5-1 to TRBJ2-5; a weak D match, TRBD2 (5 bases). This TCR was sampled from a man between 60 and 75 years old who had recovered from COVID-19. Sequenced: PBMCs or T cells enriched from blood (not recorded which). The CDR3: CASSLFGGETQYF. CDR3 in DNA: TGCGCCAGCAGCTTGTTTGGAGGAGAGACCCAGTACTTC.